This T cell receptor beta chain is from a study of tumor-infiltrating lymphocytes in primary liver carcinoma. In the study overall: The number of productive TCRbeta reads per sample ranged from roughly 3.5 to 7.13 million and was similar across tissue types.

The CDR3 is made up of 14 amino acids. Germline CDR1 MDHEN, CDR2 SYDVKM. Total RNA (around 0.45 ug) served as template for TCR beta cDNA synthesis primed by a constant-region primer. Each TCR beta library was derived from three nested multiplex PCR rounds that employed slightly modified ARM-PCR. It was with TRBV1-TRBV30 forward primers and a C-beta reverse primer that the first two PCR rounds were run, at around 10 cycles each. TCRdb independently ran MiXCR on the multiplex PCR reads; one entry per CDR3 protein. This table holds tens of thousands of distinct CDR3 sequences, around 79% found once. General study results and limits: It was tumor-adjacent and tumor-blood pairs that overlapped less than tumor region pairs did.

Unsorted bulk tissue (roughly 19-30 mg) underwent RNA and DNA co-extraction. Chronic HBV infection was present, with no prior treatment. For each tumor, five separate regions were sampled. Regarding this clonotype: Its specificity is not known. One end of the junction fails to match germline, which may point to a read error.

The chain is built from TRBV28 and TRBJ2-3; no reliable D call. This receptor was obtained from a man aged 40-50 years with primary liver carcinoma and hepatitis B virus infection. What was sequenced was liver tumor tissue from sampling region 2. Specified subset: tumor region T2, inferior pole. As DNA, the CDR3 is TGCGCCAGCAGTTTAGTGAGTGGAACAGATTCGCAGTATTTT. Its protein product is CASSLVSGTDSQYF.